What follows are 25 T cell receptor beta chains derived from one specimen sequenced in a study of shared clonotypes between healthy human individuals. Sequenced by immunoSEQ multiplex PCR; TCRdb stores in-frame clones only, minus some. The table has about 490,000 clones, around 78% seen once. Material: PBMCs. Every receptor here comes from a woman aged 40 to 55 in good health. Some clones in this sample may be carry-over from other donors' samples.

V gene TRBV6-5 combines with J gene TRBJ2-7; 9 positions match TRBD1. The CDR3 extends over 14 amino acids. Germline assignment: CDR1 MNHEY and CDR2 SVGAGI. V lost 4 bases to trimming and J lost 4 bases; unmatched junction nucleotides: 5. The CDR3 loop is CASSSPGQGYEQYF. For the CDR3, the DNA is TGTGCCAGCAGTTCACCGGGACAGGGTTACGAGCAGTACTTC.

The count of this clone is one. V gene TRBV27 combines with J gene TRBJ2-7; TRBD2 agrees at 9 bases. The CDR3 spans 15 residues. Germline trimming cut 0 bases from V and 5 bases from J; bases unmatched to any gene: 5. Germline CDR1 and CDR2: MNHEY and SMNVEV (reference sequence). CDR3 in amino acids: CASSLSVAGEDEQYF. The DNA of the CDR3 is TGTGCCAGCAGTTTATCGGTAGCGGGAGAAGACGAGCAGTACTTC.

This rearrangement joins TRBV2 to TRBJ2-5; TRBD1 might be the D (8 bases). Trimming shortened V by 8 bases and J by 0 bases, and 13 bases separated the two germline ends. There are 14 residues in the CDR3. Germline V lookup: CDR1 SNHLY, CDR2 FYNNEI. The CDR3 nucleotides are TGTGCCAGCGGGAGGGACAGGTACCAAGAGACCCAGTACTTC. Residues: CASGRDRYQETQYF.

The chain combines TRBV6-4 with TRBJ2-1, with 7 bases identical to TRBD2. V lost 4 bases and J lost 9; bases outside the gene matches: 6. This CDR3 has 13 residues. CDR1 is MRHNA and CDR2 is SNTAGT in the germline V gene. CDR3 loop: CASSGGSNAEQFF. CDR3 nucleotides: TGTGCCAGCAGTGGCGGGAGTAACGCTGAGCAGTTCTTC.

This clone was seen a few times. The genes are TRBV5-1 and TRBJ1-5; D is possibly TRBD1 (5 bases). Trimming removed 2 bases at V and 2 bases at J, with 11 bases between. Looked up from germline, CDR1 is SGHRS and CDR2 is YFSETQ. The CDR3 totals 15 residues. In nucleotides, the CDR3 is TGCGCCAGCAGCTTTGGAGGGGAGGGCAATCAGCCCCAGCATTTT. Protein: CASSFGGEGNQPQHF. Together with reference TRBV5-1 and TRBJ1-5, the CDR3 gives the full variable domain: KAGVTQTPRYLIKTRGQQVTLSCSPISGHRSVSWYQQTPGQGLQFLFEYFSETQRNKGNFPGRFSGRQFSNSRSEMNVSTLELGDSALYLCASSFGGEGNQPQHFGDGTRLSIL.

Worth noting for this clone: This likely came from a read error, as a far larger clone is one base away. The chain carries TRBV28 and TRBJ2-7; no definite D call. CDR1 is MDHEN and CDR2 is SYDVKM in the germline V gene. The CDR3 is 18 amino acids. CDR3 coding DNA: TGTGTCAGCAGTTTTATATTCCCCGGGCGGCCCCGCTCCTACGAGCAGTACTTC. Its translation is CVSSFIFPGRPRSYEQYF.

Only one count was recorded for this clone. This chain links TRBV28 with TRBJ1-5, with a possible D match to TRBD1 (5 bases). Trimming took 5 bases from V and 4 from J, leaving 21 bases between them. Germline V gene lookup returns CDR1 MDHEN and CDR2 SYDVKM. This CDR3 has 17 residues. CDR3 nucleotide sequence: TGTGCCAGCAGTCTGAGGGGAAGCAGGTCCCTGAATCAGCCCCAGCATTTT. This gives the protein CASSLRGSRSLNQPQHF.

The chain combines TRBV5-1 with TRBJ2-5; D ambiguous. V was shortened by 4 bases and J by 2 bases, with 9 bases between the two germline ends. The CDR3 extends over 13 amino acids. The V gene's germline CDR1 is SGHRS and CDR2 YFSETQ. The CDR3 sequence is CASSPAPQETQYF. The CDR3 nucleotides read TGCGCCAGCAGCCCCGCGCCGCAAGAGACCCAGTACTTC.

As DNA, the CDR3 is TGTGCCTGGGCCGCCGGGACAGGGGTGCACACCATATATTTT. Translated: CAWAAGTGVHTIYF. The chain joins TRBV30 to TRBJ1-3; 10 bases line up with TRBD1. Per germline, CDR1 GTSNPN and CDR2 SVGIG (reference sequence). Unmatched junction bases numbered 9, after V lost 5 bases and J lost 8 bases. The CDR3 has 14 residues.

The sample holds one count of this clone. This sequence joins TRBV28 and TRBJ1-5, with D hard to call. From germline, CDR1 is MDHEN and CDR2 SYDVKM. CDR3 length: 15 residues. Trimming shortened V by 5 bases and J by 0 bases, and 11 bases separated the two germline ends. For the CDR3, the DNA is TGTGCCAGCAGTCACCGGGTAAATAGCAATCAGCCCCAGCATTTT. It yields the protein CASSHRVNSNQPQHF.

CDR3: CASSLAQGITEAFF. Here the CDR3 DNA reads TGTGCCAGCAGCTTAGCCCAGGGAATCACTGAAGCTTTCTTT. The rearrangement links TRBV7-8 to TRBJ1-1; perhaps TRBD1 as D (5 bases). Germline V gene sequence: CDR1 SGHVS, CDR2 FQNEAQ. The CDR3 extends over 14 amino acids. Trimming pared 0 bases from V and 4 bases from J, leaving 9 bases between.

The chain carries TRBV5-1 and TRBJ1-1, with TRBD1 matching over 8 bases. The trim removed 3 bases at V and 0 bases at J, leaving 1 base unmatched. CDR1 and CDR2 (germline): SGHRS, YFSETQ. The CDR3 extends over 14 amino acids. CDR3 in DNA: TGCGCCAGCAGCTGGACAGGGTTGAACACTGAAGCTTTCTTT. Its protein product is CASSWTGLNTEAFF.

This clone was detected only a few times. CDR3 sequence: CASSPRGGRSSYEQYF. For the CDR3, the DNA is TGTGCCAGCAGCCCCAGGGGAGGTCGGAGCTCCTACGAGCAGTACTTC. This sequence joins TRBV7-2 and TRBJ2-7; D possibly uses TRBD1 or TRBD2 (6 bases each). Germline values: CDR1 SGHTA, CDR2 FQGNSA. The CDR3 has 16 amino acids. V was cut by 5 bases and J by 0 bases, with 17 bases left in between.

This rearrangement joins TRBV6-1 to TRBJ1-4; a possible D gene is TRBD1 (6 bases). The V gene's germline CDR1 is MNHNS and CDR2 SASEGT. The CDR3 length is 16 residues. Trimming pared 4 bases from V and 5 bases from J, leaving 17 bases between. In DNA, the CDR3 is TGTGCCAGCAGTGCCGCCGGGGGGAGGGGGAATGAAAAACTGTTTTTT. It codes for CASSAAGGRGNEKLFF.

V usage is TRBV30 and J usage is TRBJ2-1, with 8 bases matching TRBD2. The CDR3 contains 16 residues. The J segment lost 8 bases and the V segment lost 3 bases, leaving 15 bases of the junction unmatched. CDR1 and CDR2 (germline): GTSNPN, SVGIG (reference sequence). The CDR3 protein is CAWRGFGLAGSHEQFF. The CDR3 nucleotides read TGTGCCTGGAGGGGCTTCGGACTAGCAGGGTCCCATGAGCAGTTCTTC.

The J gene is TRBJ1-2, the V gene TRBV18; TRBD1 matches 8 bases. Germline V gene lookup returns CDR1 KGHSH and CDR2 LQKENI. After removal of 3 bases from V and 10 bases from J, the junction contained 4 bases not matched to a gene. The CDR3 totals 12 residues. The CDR3 DNA is TGTGCCAGCTCACCCGACAGGGGCGACTACACCTTC. Its protein is CASSPDRGDYTF. The variable domain in full, completed from reference TRBV18 and TRBJ1-2, reads NAGVMQNPRHLVRRRGQEARLRCSPMKGHSHVYWYRQLPEEGLKFMVYLQKENIIDESGMPKERFSAEFPKEGPSILRIQQVVRGDSAAYFCASSPDRGDYTFGSGTRLTVV.

The chain couples TRBV4-2 to TRBJ2-2, with unresolved D. Trimming left V 1 base short and J 4 bases short, with 4 bases between. The CDR3 is 13 amino acids. Germline CDR1 reads LGHNA; CDR2 reads YNFKEQ. CDR3 DNA: TGTGCCAGCAGCCAAGTGTCCACCGGGGAGCTGTTTTTT. Translation gives CASSQVSTGELFF.

V is TRBV11-2 and J is TRBJ2-1; 11 nucleotides align to TRBD2. Per germline, CDR1 SGHAT and CDR2 FQNNGV. The CDR3 extends over 16 amino acids. The V gene end was trimmed by 5 bases and the J gene end by 3 bases; junction bases not matched to a gene: 6. The CDR3 DNA sequence: TGTGCCAGCAGCACGTTAGCGGGAGGGCTCTACAATGAGCAGTTCTTC. As protein: CASSTLAGGLYNEQFF. Full variable domain (remainder filled in from reference TRBV11-2 and TRBJ2-1): EAGVAQSPRYKIIEKRQSVAFWCNPISGHATLYWYQQILGQGPKLLIQFQNNGVVDDSQLPKDRFSAERLKGVDSTLKIQPAKLEDSAVYLCASSTLAGGLYNEQFFGPGTRLTVL.

The chain combines TRBV18 with TRBJ1-1; D gene unclear. V was trimmed by 2 bases and J by 4 bases, leaving 14 bases between them. Germline-derived CDR1 and CDR2 are KGHSH and LQKENI. The CDR3 contains 15 residues. The CDR3 DNA reads TGTGCCAGCTCACCAGAAATGGGGAGTGGCACTGAAGCTTTCTTT. Its translation is CASSPEMGSGTEAFF.

This sequence joins TRBV28 and TRBJ2-1; possible D gene TRBD2, 6 bases. This CDR3 is built from 14 residues. Germline V CDR1 and CDR2: MDHEN, SYDVKM. Trimming stripped 6 bases from V and 0 bases from J, with 9 bases between. CDR3 in DNA: TGTGCCAGCAGCACCGGGAGCTCCTACAATGAGCAGTTCTTC. As protein: CASSTGSSYNEQFF.

The chain employs TRBV5-1 and TRBJ2-5, with 9 positions matching TRBD1. Germline V gene data show CDR1 as SGHRS and CDR2 as YFSETQ. V trimming: 1 base; J trimming: 4 bases; junction bases outside the gene matches: 2. There are 14 residues in the CDR3. The CDR3 DNA reads TGCGCCAGCAGCTTGTGGACAGGGGTAGAGACCCAGTACTTC. This sequence encodes CASSLWTGVETQYF.

Details on this clone: This probably arose from a read error, given a far larger clone one base away. The V call is TRBV25-1, the J call TRBJ2-2; 7 bases agree with TRBD1. Germline CDR1 reads MGHDK; CDR2 reads SYGVNS. There are 15 residues in the CDR3. The CDR3 here is CTSSEGAGGTGELFF. CDR3 in DNA: TGTACCAGCAGTGAAGGGGCAGGGGGCACCGGGGAGCTGTTTTTT.

The rearrangement uses TRBV5-1 and TRBJ2-1, with 7 bases aligning to TRBD2. Trimming at V came to 0 bases and at J to 0 bases, leaving 3 bases not matched to a gene. CDR1 SGHRS and CDR2 YFSETQ come from the germline V gene. CDR3 length equals 16 residues. CDR3 in DNA: TGCGCCAGCAGCTTGGAGGGCGGGGGCTCCTACAATGAGCAGTTCTTC. Translation gives CASSLEGGGSYNEQFF.

The chain is built from TRBV12-5 and TRBJ2-5; 9 bases are a match to TRBD1. The CDR3 loop spans 15 amino acids. Germline V gene data show CDR1 as LGHNT and CDR2 as FRNRAP. Trimming removed 6 bases from V and 5 bases from J; junction bases left unmatched: 10. Here the CDR3 reads CASGPGQGVWETQYF. CDR3 DNA: TGTGCTAGTGGCCCGGGACAGGGTGTTTGGGAGACCCAGTACTTC.

The chain recombines TRBV28 with TRBJ2-2, with D maybe TRBD1 (6 bases). Deletions cut 5 bases from V and 4 bases from J, with 23 bases between. The CDR3 totals 18 residues. The germline V gene has CDR1 MDHEN and CDR2 SYDVKM. The CDR3 is CASSLLFYRARSTGELFF. As DNA, the CDR3 is TGTGCCAGCAGTCTGTTGTTTTACAGGGCACGGTCCACCGGGGAGCTGTTTTTT.